Below, 8 T cell receptor beta chains from the same sample are listed, as sequenced in a study of shared clonotypes between healthy human individuals. The naive CD8 subset, CD45RO-negative cells positively selected for CCR7, excluded terminally differentiated effector memory CD45RA+ cells. Produced via immunoSEQ multiplex PCR; TCRdb's table is partial and in-frame only. The table lists about 820,000 clones, approximately 92% of them singletons. Material for sequencing was naive CD8+ T cells sorted from blood. The origin of the receptors is a man in his thirties or forties in good health.

The chain carries TRBV2 and TRBJ2-1; D might be TRBD1 (5 bases). Germline CDR1 is SNHLY and CDR2 is FYNNEI. CDR3 length: 13 residues. V was cut by 3 bases and J by 10 bases, with 13 bases left in between. The CDR3 protein is CASSEDTSGEQFF. Here the CDR3 DNA reads TGTGCCAGCAGTGAGGACACCTCCGGAGAGCAGTTCTTC.

The V call is TRBV10-3, the J call TRBJ2-2, with TRBD2 identical over 9 bases. From germline, CDR1 is ENHRY and CDR2 SYGVKD. Losses at the gene ends were 7 bases for V and 9 bases for J; bases not matched to a gene: 9. The CDR3 sequence is 14 residues long. The CDR3 reads CAIKLAGQSRELFF. CDR3 DNA: TGTGCCATCAAGCTAGCGGGACAGAGTAGGGAGCTGTTTTTT.

The gene calls are TRBV27 and TRBJ2-7; TRBD1 might be the D (6 bases). Trimming left V 4 bases short and J 4 bases short, with 20 bases between. This CDR3 is built from 16 residues. Per the germline V gene, CDR1 is MNHEY and CDR2 is SMNVEV (reference sequence). The CDR3 sequence is CASSSLLGGTLYEQYF. In DNA, the CDR3 is TGTGCCAGCAGTTCGCTGTTAGGGGGAACTTTATACGAGCAGTACTTC.

Worth noting for this clone: The junction differs from germline at one of its ends, possibly a read error. The rearrangement uses TRBV7-7 and TRBJ2-2, with D possibly TRBD1 on 5 matching bases. Germline V lookup: CDR1 SSHAT, CDR2 FNYEAQ (reference sequence). This CDR3 contains 16 residues. Here the CDR3 DNA reads TGTGCCAGCCGCTTAAATAGTCAGGGTACCACCGGGGAGCTGTTTTTT. Its protein product is CASRLNSQGTTGELFF.

In this sample, this clone turned up once. J is TRBJ2-5 and V is TRBV6-5; D call uncertain. V lost 0 bases and J lost 8, with 7 bases in between. Germline V gene lookup returns CDR1 MNHEY and CDR2 SVGAGI. There are 12 residues in the CDR3. In DNA form, the CDR3 reads TGTGCCAGCAGTTACTCGTATGGTACCCAGTACTTC. It specifies CASSYSYGTQYF.

The chain joins TRBV5-1 to TRBJ2-1, with a weak D call TRBD2 (6 bases). CDR1 is SGHRS and CDR2 is YFSETQ in the germline V gene. Trimming took 0 bases from V and 6 from J, leaving 25 bases between them. This CDR3 contains 19 residues. Here the CDR3 reads CASSLALGLGPSFSNEQFF. In DNA, the CDR3 is TGCGCCAGCAGCTTGGCGTTGGGACTGGGACCCTCATTTAGCAATGAGCAGTTCTTC.

The chain recombines TRBV11-2 with TRBJ2-7; D gene uncertain. This CDR3 comprises 15 residues. V was trimmed by 0 bases and J by 0 bases, leaving 9 bases between them. The germline V gene has CDR1 SGHAT and CDR2 FQNNGV. The CDR3 region has the DNA TGTGCCAGCAGCTTAGAGGCGGTTCCCTCCTACGAGCAGTACTTC. Translating gives CASSLEAVPSYEQYF.

This chain links TRBV15 with TRBJ2-1; 7 nucleotides line up with TRBD1. The trim removed 0 bases at V and 5 bases at J, leaving 4 bases unmatched. The CDR3 is made up of 15 amino acids. Germline V CDR1 and CDR2: LNHNV, YYDKDF (reference sequence). The CDR3 sequence is CATSRDLGQDNEQFF. The CDR3 nucleotides read TGTGCCACCAGCAGAGATTTAGGACAGGACAATGAGCAGTTCTTC. Filled out from reference TRBV15 and TRBJ2-1, the complete variable domain reads DAMVIQNPRYQVTQFGKPVTLSCSQTLNHNVMYWYQQKSSQAPKLLFHYYDKDFNNEADTPDNFQSRRPNTSFCFLDIRSPGLGDTAMYLCATSRDLGQDNEQFFGPGTRLTVL.